The sequence of this T cell receptor beta chain was determined in a study of Ad26.COV2.S vaccination and SARS-CoV-2 variants. Treatment indicated: approximately 18 received Ad26.COV2.S at low or high dose, single or two shots; roughly five received placebo; per-sample allocation not given. Repertoires come from day 63 after the first vaccine or placebo injection. This clone was counted a few times. From germline, CDR1 is MDHEN and CDR2 SYDVKM. This CDR3 region has 13 residues. V was pared by 4 bases and J by 8 bases, with 6 bases of the junction left unmatched. Sequencing used immunoSEQ multiplex PCR; TCRdb keeps in-frame clones, though not all of them. This sample has 300,000 to 350,000 clones, with less than 90% found just once.

The V gene is TRBV28, the J gene TRBJ1-2; 8 bases map to TRBD1. The receptor comes from a person aged 18-60 years who received the Ad26.COV2.S COVID-19 vaccine or a placebo. The input for sequencing was peripheral blood, taken in a trial of Ad26.COV2.S vaccine versus placebo. This CDR3 is CASSSGQGVGYTF. The CDR3 DNA sequence: TGTGCCAGCAGTTCAGGACAGGGAGTCGGCTACACCTTC.